This entry lists 11 T cell receptor beta chains sequenced from one sample in a study of T cell repertoires in cytomegalovirus infection. TCRdb fed the reads into MiXCR, producing one record per CDR3 protein. The sample shows approximately 320,000 distinct CDR3 sequences, 8% to 9.5% of them seen only once. The sequenced sample consisted of PBMCs. The receptor set was obtained from a human donor in good health (CMV status not recorded). Some clones in this sample may be carry-over from other donors' samples.

This clonotype was recorded at least ten times. DNA for the CDR3: TGTGCCAGCAGCCCGCTGGGAGGCCGCGGGGGGATGAATGAGCAGTTCTTC. This encodes CASSPLGGRGGMNEQFF. This chain connects TRBV7-3 to TRBJ2-1, with 8 nucleotides matching TRBD2. CDR3 length: 17 residues. The junction had 16 bases not matched to a gene; V was cut back by 5 bases and J by 7 bases. CDR1 and CDR2 from the germline V gene are SGHTA and FQGTGA.

The rearrangement links TRBV4-2 to TRBJ2-1, with D possibly matching TRBD1 (5 bases). The CDR3 has 18 amino acids. Per the germline V gene, CDR1 is LGHNA and CDR2 is YNFKEQ. Deletions cut 3 bases from V and 0 bases from J, with 18 bases between. Written as DNA, the CDR3 is TGTGCCAGCAGCCACGTTCAAAGGGGCTCTAGCTCCTACAATGAGCAGTTCTTC. Translating gives CASSHVQRGSSSYNEQFF.

There are many counts of this clonotype. The rearrangement links TRBV11-3 to TRBJ2-5; 7 bases match TRBD1. V was pared by 0 bases and J by 4 bases, with 2 bases of the junction left unmatched. The CDR3 totals 14 residues. The germline V gene encodes CDR1 SGHNT and CDR2 YENEEA. DNA for the CDR3: TGTGCCAGCAGCTTAGAGGGACAGTCAGAGACCCAGTACTTC. This encodes CASSLEGQSETQYF.

The sample holds many counts of this clonotype. V is TRBV5-1 and J is TRBJ2-2, with 15 nucleotides matching TRBD2. The CDR3 runs 17 residues. Looked up from germline, CDR1 is SGHRS and CDR2 is YFSETQ. Losses at the gene ends were 4 bases for V and 4 bases for J; bases not matched to a gene: 5. CDR3 residues: CASSAGLAGGITGELFF. The CDR3 DNA is TGCGCCAGCAGCGCCGGACTAGCGGGGGGGATCACCGGGGAGCTGTTTTTT.

This clonotype has at least ten counts. The V and J genes are TRBV7-2 and TRBJ2-4; TRBD1 aligns across 8 bases. J was trimmed by 11 bases and V by 5 bases; bases with no gene match: 11. The length of the CDR3 is 14 residues. Germline loops: CDR1 SGHTA, CDR2 FQGNSA. The CDR3 here is CASSTSTGAFLQYF. The CDR3 nucleotides are TGTGCCAGCAGCACCTCGACAGGGGCCTTCCTTCAGTACTTC.

The chain recombines TRBV28 with TRBJ1-5; tentatively, D is TRBD1 (5 bases). Germline V lookup: CDR1 MDHEN, CDR2 SYDVKM. With 2 bases removed from V and 7 bases from J, the gap between germline ends came to 9 bases. The CDR3 totals 13 residues. The CDR3 DNA reads TGTGCCAGCAGTTTAGGACACGAGCAGCCCCAGCATTTT. The encoded protein is CASSLGHEQPQHF.

The chain links TRBV12-3 or TRBV12-4 to TRBJ1-1, with D possibly matching TRBD1 (5 bases). V dropped 5 bases and J dropped 4 bases, with 20 bases sitting between them. CDR3 length: 16 residues. The CDR3 protein is CASSDEAGLVGTEAFF. In nucleotides, the CDR3 is TGTGCCAGCAGTGACGAAGCAGGGTTGGTAGGCACTGAAGCTTTCTTT.

The rearrangement uses TRBV6-2 or TRBV6-3 and TRBJ2-1; TRBD1 might be the D (6 bases). The CDR3 has 14 residues. Trimming pared 2 bases from V and 4 bases from J, leaving 9 bases between. The germline gives CDR1 MNHEY, CDR2 SVGEGT. The chain's CDR3 is CASSYEQGYNEQFF. CDR3 coding DNA: TGTGCCAGCAGTTACGAACAGGGATACAATGAGCAGTTCTTC.

This clonotype was detected a few times. This chain uses TRBV6-5 with TRBJ2-6; D may be TRBD1 or TRBD2 (5 bases each). Per the germline V gene, CDR1 is MNHEY and CDR2 is SVGAGI. The CDR3 is 16 amino acids. The V gene lost 4 bases and the J gene lost 1 base, with 11 bases spanning the gap. The CDR3 DNA sequence: TGTGCCAGCAGTTCCCTGGGGGTATCTGGGGCCAACGTCCTGACTTTC. As protein: CASSSLGVSGANVLTF.

This clonotype was seen at least ten times. J is TRBJ2-1 and V is TRBV7-2; D perhaps matches TRBD2 (7 bases). Between the trimmed V and J ends, which lost 3 bases and 0 bases, there was a span of 12 bases. Germline V gene data show CDR1 as SGHTA and CDR2 as FQGNSA. CDR3 length equals 16 residues. The CDR3 region has the DNA TGTGCCAGCAGCTTGCAAGGGGGGGGCTCCTACAATGAGCAGTTCTTC. This encodes CASSLQGGGSYNEQFF.

This clonotype was counted at least ten times. The V call is TRBV7-2, the J call TRBJ2-5; D is perhaps TRBD1 (7 bases). Trimming shortened V by 11 bases and J by 3 bases, and 19 bases separated the two germline ends. Germline V CDR1 and CDR2: SGHTA, FQGNSA. The CDR3 has 14 residues. The CDR3 DNA is TGTGCCGACGAGGACAGGAGGGGAAAAGAGACCCAGTACTTC. It is translated as CADEDRRGKETQYF. The whole variable domain, remainder taken from reference TRBV7-2 and TRBJ2-5, is GAGVSQSPSNKVTEKGKDVELRCDPISGHTALYWYRQSLGQGLEFLIYFQGNSAPDKSGLPSDRFSAERTGGSVSTLTIQRTQQEDSAVYLCADEDRRGKETQYFGPGTRLLVL.